A selection of T cell receptor beta chains follows, all from one sample in a study of cytomegalovirus exposure and HLA in healthy donors. The data were produced by immunoSEQ multiplex PCR, yet TCRdb's version contains in-frame clones alone and is incomplete. The top ten clones hold roughly 4% of a sample with 95,000 to 150,000 clones, 60% to 75% of them seen once. Material: PBMCs. These receptors came from a woman aged 50 to 60 in good health and CMV-seropositive. The CDR3 runs from the conserved cysteine through the conserved F or W. A D gene is named only where the DNA matches it firmly. Expanded clones are given a class, and other clones once, few, many or no size at all.

.,.,TRBV4-3,TRBJ2-3,CASSSGEGTRDTQYF,TGCGCCAGCAGCTCAGGGGAGGGGACCAGAGATACGCAGTATTTT
.,.,TRBV28,TRBJ2-3,CASSPPAGRTSTDTQYF,TGTGCCAGCAGTCCCCCCGCGGGGCGGACTAGCACAGATACGCAGTATTTT
.,.,TRBV6-6,TRBJ2-7,CASSRPDSYEQYF,TGTGCCAGCAGCCGACCGGACAGCTACGAGCAGTACTTC
few,TRBD2,TRBV6-6,TRBJ2-3,CASSYLAGWNTQYF,TGTGCCAGCAGTTACCTAGCGGGGTGGAATACGCAGTATTTT
.,.,TRBV7-6,TRBJ2-5,CASSFGIGQQETQYF,TGTGCCAGCAGCTTCGGCATCGGACAGCAAGAGACCCAGTACTTC
.,.,TRBV5-4,TRBJ2-1,CASSPSSSYNEQFF,TGTGCCAGCAGCCCCTCGAGCTCCTACAATGAGCAGTTCTTC
.,TRBD2,TRBV7-2,TRBJ2-1,CASSSGLAGVAYNEQFF,TGTGCCAGCAGCTCGGGACTAGCGGGGGTCGCCTACAATGAGCAGTTCTTC
.,.,TRBV4-2,TRBJ1-5,CASSQDFPISGQPQHF,TGTGCCAGCAGCCAAGATTTCCCCATCAGCGGTCAGCCCCAGCATTTT
.,.,TRBV5-1,TRBJ1-3,CASSSGPGLENTIYF,TGCGCCAGCAGCTCGGGTCCAGGGTTGGAAAACACCATATATTTT
.,.,TRBV29-1,TRBJ2-1,CSVEDFGNEQFF,TGCAGCGTTGAAGATTTCGGTAATGAGCAGTTCTTC
few,.,TRBV28,TRBJ2-5,CASSFCPEGHSLDQTQYF,TGTGCCAGCAGTTTTTGTCCCGAAGGACATAGCCTAGATCAGACCCAGTACTTC
once,TRBD1,TRBV7-3,TRBJ2-1,CASSSGTGRYNEQFF,TGTGCCAGCAGTTCCGGGACAGGGAGGTACAATGAGCAGTTCTTC
.,.,TRBV6-6,TRBJ1-6,CASSSQTAKSPLHF,TGTGCCAGCAGTTCTCAGACTGCTAAATCACCCCTCCACTTT
.,TRBD1,TRBV5-1,TRBJ1-4,CASSLGTPTGGREKLFF,TGCGCCAGCAGCTTGGGAACCCCCACAGGGGGCAGGGAAAAACTGTTTTTT
many,.,TRBV21-1,TRBJ2-7,CASSTGRDYEQYF,TGTGCCAGCAGCACTGGCAGGGACTACGAGCAGTACTTC
.,TRBD1,TRBV6-4,TRBJ1-6,CASSPTGGHSPLHF,TGTGCCAGCAGTCCAACAGGGGGCCATTCACCCCTCCACTTT
.,TRBD2,TRBV30,TRBJ2-7,CAWSKAGGPEGSYEQYF,TGTGCCTGGAGTAAAGCGGGGGGCCCGGAAGGCTCCTACGAGCAGTACTTC
.,.,TRBV4-3,TRBJ2-1,CASSKGMGATEQFF,TGCGCCAGCAGCAAAGGTATGGGGGCTACTGAGCAGTTCTTC
once,TRBD2,TRBV4-1,TRBJ2-5,CASSRLAGGEETQYF,TGCGCCAGCAGCCGACTAGCGGGGGGGGAAGAGACCCAGTACTTC
.,.,TRBV7-8,TRBJ1-2,CASSSGRLYGYTF,TGTGCCAGCAGCTCTGGCAGACTCTATGGCTACACCTTC
.,TRBD1,TRBV10-2,TRBJ1-4,CASSMGPGQSKKLFF,TGCGCCAGTTCGATGGGCCCGGGACAGTCGAAAAAACTGTTTTTT
few,.,TRBV7-2,TRBJ1-1,CASSLTVRTEAFF,TGTGCCAGCAGCTTAACAGTAAGAACTGAAGCTTTCTTT
.,TRBD2,TRBV28,TRBJ2-3,CASSSPTSGGADTQYF,TGTGCCAGCAGTTCCCCAACTAGCGGGGGGGCAGATACGCAGTATTTT
.,TRBD1,TRBV6-6,TRBJ1-5,CASTPTGADQPQHF,TGTGCCAGCACCCCGACAGGGGCAGATCAGCCCCAGCATTTT
once,.,TRBV25-1,TRBJ1-1,CASSDPGARTEAFF,TGTGCCAGCAGTGACCCAGGGGCGAGGACTGAAGCTTTCTTT
.,.,TRBV7-9,TRBJ2-5,CAIPRGGTGGTQYF,TGTGCCATCCCGAGGGGGGGGACTGGCGGGACCCAGTACTTC
.,TRBD1,TRBV30,TRBJ2-7,CAWSPGTGYEQYF,TGTGCCTGGAGTCCAGGGACAGGTTACGAGCAGTACTTC
few,.,TRBV2,TRBJ2-7,CASREGGFYEQYF,TGTGCCAGCAGGGAAGGCGGATTCTACGAGCAGTACTTC
once,.,TRBV7-3,TRBJ2-3,CASSSAGTHTDTQYF,TGTGCCAGCAGCTCGGCCGGGACTCACACAGATACGCAGTATTTT
.,.,TRBV9,TRBJ1-6,CASSGSHNSPLHF,TGTGCCAGCAGCGGGAGTCATAATTCACCCCTCCACTTT
.,.,TRBV19,TRBJ1-2,CASSIDQGSWDGYTF,TGTGCCAGTAGTATAGATCAGGGTTCATGGGATGGCTACACCTTC
.,.,TRBV5-4,TRBJ1-6,CASSLDGDNSPLHF,TGTGCCAGCAGCTTGGACGGAGATAATTCACCCCTCCACTTT
.,TRBD1,TRBV15,TRBJ1-2,CATSNEGADGYTF,TGTGCCACCAGCAACGAGGGGGCTGATGGCTACACCTTC
.,TRBD2,TRBV7-2,TRBJ2-5,CASSPQVAGFETQYF,TGTGCCAGCAGCCCCCAAGTAGCGGGGTTTGAGACCCAGTACTTC
.,.,TRBV5-4,TRBJ2-7,CASSLAAGGLREQYF,TGTGCCAGCAGCTTGGCGGCCGGAGGTCTTCGCGAGCAGTACTTC
few,TRBD1,TRBV19,TRBJ2-5,CATGDSQWGTQYF,TGTGCCACCGGGGACAGCCAGTGGGGGACCCAGTACTTC
.,.,TRBV12-5,TRBJ1-2,CASGLVSGVRGYTF,TGTGCTAGTGGTTTGGTGTCGGGGGTACGGGGCTACACCTTC
once,TRBD1,TRBV11-2,TRBJ1-3,CASSFGQGSAGNTIYF,TGTGCCAGCAGCTTCGGACAGGGATCCGCTGGAAACACCATATATTTT
once,.,TRBV11-3,TRBJ2-1,CASSLTGLAFNEQFF,TGTGCCAGCAGCCTCACAGGGCTCGCGTTCAATGAGCAGTTCTTC
once,TRBD1,TRBV6-1,TRBJ1-5,CASSVGDRASQPQHF,TGTGCCAGCAGTGTAGGGGACAGGGCTAGTCAGCCCCAGCATTTT
.,TRBD1,TRBV19,TRBJ2-7,CASSPSTGGNYEQYF,TGTGCCAGTAGCCCGTCGACAGGGGGCAATTACGAGCAGTACTTC
.,.,TRBV5-1,TRBJ2-5,CASSLSGLHQETQYF,TGCGCCAGCAGCTTGTCCGGTTTACACCAAGAGACCCAGTACTTC
.,TRBD1,TRBV2,TRBJ2-7,CASSADGQGDEQYF,TGTGCCAGCAGTGCGGATGGACAGGGGGACGAGCAGTACTTC
.,.,TRBV27,TRBJ2-2,CASSNRGGTGELFF,TGTGCCAGCAGCAACAGGGGGGGCACCGGGGAGCTGTTTTTT
.,.,TRBV30,TRBJ1-2,CAWSPEYKIHTF,TGTGCCTGGAGTCCGGAGTATAAGATTCACACCTTC
few,.,TRBV9,TRBJ2-7,CASSEGVTSYEQYF,TGTGCCAGCAGCGAGGGGGTGACCTCCTACGAGCAGTACTTC
.,TRBD2,TRBV5-1,TRBJ2-1,CASSLGGASNEQFF,TGCGCCAGCAGCCTCGGGGGGGCGAGTAATGAGCAGTTCTTC
.,.,TRBV7-6,TRBJ1-1,CASTKTRGRVGTEAFF,TGTGCCAGCACCAAAACGCGGGGAAGGGTAGGGACTGAAGCTTTCTTT
.,.,TRBV18,TRBJ1-2,CASSYNRDYGYTF,TGTGCCAGCTCATATAACCGGGACTATGGCTACACCTTC
few,.,TRBV7-9,TRBJ1-5,CASSLGGPDQPQHF,TGTGCCAGCAGCTTAGGCGGTCCAGACCAGCCCCAGCATTTT
.,.,TRBV9,TRBJ1-3,CASSGRRGRMLSGNTIYF,TGTGCCAGCAGCGGTCGCAGGGGCAGGATGCTCTCTGGAAACACCATATATTTT
.,TRBD2,TRBV6-5,TRBJ2-5,CASRPRLAETQYF,TGTGCCAGCAGACCAAGACTAGCTGAGACCCAGTACTTC
once,TRBD1,TRBV7-9,TRBJ2-2,CASSTGQGGTGELFF,TGTGCCAGCAGCACGGGACAGGGAGGCACCGGGGAGCTGTTTTTT
.,TRBD2,TRBV2,TRBJ2-3,CASSVLAGADTQYF,TGTGCCAGCAGTGTCTTAGCGGGGGCAGATACGCAGTATTTT
.,.,TRBV6-6,TRBJ2-7,CASSFAVYGEQYF,TGTGCCAGCAGCTTCGCCGTGTACGGCGAGCAGTACTTC
.,TRBD1,TRBV5-1,TRBJ1-2,CASGLTGMGTGVYGYTF,TGCGCCAGCGGACTTACCGGCATGGGGACAGGCGTCTATGGCTACACCTTC
.,.,TRBV7-2,TRBJ1-2,CASSLEVGGYTF,TGTGCCAGCAGCCTAGAGGTGGGCGGCTACACCTTC